Here is one TCR beta chain with its context. Per the study methods: Quantification of nucleated cells was approximated via reference gene primer amplification. Data came from immunoSEQ multiplex PCR; TCRdb stores just in-frame clones and leaves some out. V, J and clone size reflect that table, while D and trimming were determined from the DNA. The data contain tens of thousands of clones, 85% of them seen just once; the ten biggest clones take up approximately 5%. V gave up 0 bases and J gave up 8 bases, with 12 bases separating them. CDR1 is SGHRS and CDR2 is YFSETQ in the germline V gene. The length of the CDR3 is 14 residues. These data come from a study of blood T cell repertoires in COVID-19. Study-wide context: Material from acute and convalescent COVID-19 was sourced from the United States, Italy and Spain. From T cells, B-cell-depleted T cells, or PBMCs came the material, which was cDNA or gDNA.

Specimen: peripheral blood. This TCR was sampled from a man aged 70-80 years with acute or convalescent COVID-19. The rearrangement uses TRBV5-1 and TRBJ2-1; a weak D match, TRBD1 (5 bases). The CDR3, as DNA: TGCGCCAGCAGCTTGGCACAGGCGGCGGATGAGCAGTTCTTC. Encoded protein: CASSLAQAADEQFF.